This entry lists 19 T cell receptor beta chains sequenced from one sample in a study of blood T cell repertoires in COVID-19. Clones were read by immunoSEQ multiplex PCR, and TCRdb kept only the in-frame ones, dropping some. The table records 110,000 to 150,000 clones, 75% to 85% of them present only once. Material for sequencing was peripheral blood. Every receptor here comes from a woman aged 80 or over with acute or convalescent COVID-19.

The chain links TRBV7-9 to TRBJ1-2, with D uncertain. Germline lookup yields CDR1 SEHNR and CDR2 FQNEAQ (reference sequence). Trimming removed 5 bases from V and 1 base from J, with 23 bases in between. CDR3 length: 18 amino acids. The CDR3 sequence: CASSSEHYGEGNNYGYTF. CDR3 in DNA: TGTGCCAGCAGCAGTGAGCACTACGGAGAGGGTAATAACTATGGCTACACCTTC.

The rearrangement uses TRBV7-9 and TRBJ2-3, with D unresolved. Trimming removed 5 bases at V and 4 bases at J, with 10 bases between. Germline V gives CDR1 SEHNR, CDR2 FQNEAQ (reference sequence). The CDR3 runs 13 residues. This chain's CDR3 is CASSLRLSDTQYF. CDR3 coding DNA: TGTGCCAGCAGCCTCAGACTTTCAGATACGCAGTATTTT.

Only a few counts were recorded for this clone. This chain links TRBV28 with TRBJ1-5, with 11 bases that match TRBD1. V gave up 2 bases and J gave up 6 bases; unmatched junction bases: 6. The germline CDR1 and CDR2 sequences are MDHEN and SYDVKM. The CDR3 length is 16 residues. The CDR3 loop is CASSLGGTGGVQPQHF. The CDR3, as DNA: TGTGCCAGCAGTTTAGGAGGGACAGGGGGGGTTCAGCCCCAGCATTTT.

This sequence joins TRBV19 and TRBJ1-5; 7 nucleotides align to TRBD1. Germline CDR1 and CDR2: LNHDA and SQIVND (reference sequence). V lost 3 bases, J lost 4 bases, and 12 bases stayed unmatched. The CDR3 is 17 amino acids. The CDR3 DNA reads TGTGCCAGTAGTATCCTCCAATCGGGACAGCCGAATCAGCCCCAGCATTTT. Translated: CASSILQSGQPNQPQHF. Filled out from reference TRBV19 and TRBJ1-5, the complete variable domain reads DGGITQSPKYLFRKEGQNVTLSCEQNLNHDAMYWYRQDPGQGLRLIYYSQIVNDFQKGDIAEGYSVSREKKESFPLTVTSAQKNPTAFYLCASSILQSGQPNQPQHFGDGTRLSIL.

The chain joins TRBV5-4 to TRBJ2-7, with TRBD2 identical over 11 bases. The CDR3 totals 14 residues. Germline values: CDR1 SGHNT, CDR2 YYREEE (reference sequence). V lost 4 bases to trimming and J lost 2 bases; unmatched junction nucleotides: 2. The CDR3 loop reads CASSQTSGTYEQYF. DNA of the CDR3: TGTGCCAGCAGCCAGACTAGCGGGACCTACGAGCAGTACTTC.

This clone came up once. The genes are TRBV19 and TRBJ2-1; 11 bases fit TRBD2. Germline trimming cut 8 bases from V and 1 base from J; bases unmatched to any gene: 7. The CDR3 sequence is 16 residues long. The germline gives CDR1 LNHDA, CDR2 SQIVND (reference sequence). The CDR3 DNA reads as TGTGCCAGTGGTCGGACTAGCGGGCTTTCCTACAATGAGCAGTTCTTC. It is translated as CASGRTSGLSYNEQFF. Full variable domain (remainder filled in from reference TRBV19 and TRBJ2-1): DGGITQSPKYLFRKEGQNVTLSCEQNLNHDAMYWYRQDPGQGLRLIYYSQIVNDFQKGDIAEGYSVSREKKESFPLTVTSAQKNPTAFYLCASGRTSGLSYNEQFFGPGTRLTVL.

The chain combines TRBV25-1 with TRBJ1-2, with D perhaps matching TRBD1 (6 bases). CDR1 and CDR2 from the germline V gene are MGHDK and SYGVNS. V lost 1 base and J lost 8, with 17 bases in between. This CDR3 contains 15 residues. The CDR3 DNA sequence: TGTGCCAGCAGTGAATGGGTCGGCGCAGGGGACGGCTACACCTTC. Protein sequence: CASSEWVGAGDGYTF.

This clone was found a few times. The chain carries TRBV29-1 and TRBJ2-6; D not resolved. The CDR3 covers 14 residues. CDR1 and CDR2 from the germline V gene are SQVTM and ANQGSEA. V was cut by 6 bases and J by 0 bases, with 9 bases left in between. CDR3 sequence: CSVLQHSGANVLTF. The CDR3 nucleotides are TGCAGCGTATTACAACACTCTGGGGCCAACGTCCTGACTTTC.

The chain joins TRBV11-2 to TRBJ2-1; 8 nucleotides align to TRBD2. Germline-derived CDR1 and CDR2 are SGHAT and FQNNGV. This CDR3 has 14 residues. Trimming took 8 bases from V and 11 from J; bases not matched to a gene: 14. DNA for the CDR3: TGTGCCAGCTCCCTAGGGCTAGCGGGCGGGAAGCAGTTCTTC. Encoded protein: CASSLGLAGGKQFF.

The chain recombines TRBV28 with TRBJ2-7; D not certain. There are 13 residues in the CDR3. Trimming stripped 6 bases from V and 0 bases from J, with 9 bases between. Germline V gene sequence: CDR1 MDHEN, CDR2 SYDVKM. CDR3 sequence: CASSQLSSYEQYF. CDR3 sequence (DNA): TGTGCCAGCAGCCAACTAAGCTCCTACGAGCAGTACTTC.

The rearrangement links TRBV7-2 to TRBJ2-1; D is possibly TRBD2 (6 bases). V was clipped by 4 bases and J by 3 bases, with 16 bases between them. This CDR3 is built from 16 residues. Germline values: CDR1 SGHTA, CDR2 FQGNSA. CDR3 nucleotide sequence: TGTGCCAGCAGCTCCCCTCTTATGCGGGGCTACAATGAGCAGTTCTTC. Translated, it gives CASSSPLMRGYNEQFF.

V gene TRBV5-5 combines with J gene TRBJ2-7; maybe TRBD1 (5 bases). The germline V and J ends were trimmed by 5 bases and 4 bases, with 19 bases remaining between them. The CDR3 has 15 residues. The germline V gene has CDR1 SGHKS and CDR2 YYEKEE (reference sequence). CDR3 coding DNA: TGTGCCAGCAGTATTCTGATCGGACAAAATTACGAGCAGTACTTC. Residues: CASSILIGQNYEQYF.

The V gene is TRBV6-2 or TRBV6-3, the J gene TRBJ1-2; 10 bases agree with TRBD1. This CDR3 has 12 amino acids. V dropped 6 bases and J dropped 14; count of bases not matched to a gene: 9. The germline gives CDR1 MNHEY, CDR2 SVGEGT. In DNA, the CDR3 is TGTGCCAGCAGCAAACGACAGGGGGCGATAACCTTC. Amino acid sequence: CASSKRQGAITF.

This chain links TRBV27 with TRBJ2-3; 10 bases fit TRBD1. Germline loops: CDR1 MNHEY, CDR2 SMNVEV (reference sequence). With 3 bases clipped from V and 2 bases from J, the junction kept 5 bases outside the gene matches. This CDR3 region has 16 residues. This CDR3 reads CASSFDRGQVTDTQYF. The CDR3 DNA sequence: TGTGCCAGCAGTTTTGACAGGGGGCAGGTCACAGATACGCAGTATTTT.

This rearrangement joins TRBV19 to TRBJ2-7; D might be TRBD1 (6 bases). CDR1 is LNHDA and CDR2 is SQIVND in the germline V gene (reference sequence). The CDR3 sequence is 14 residues long. The V and J ends lost 5 bases and 0 bases respectively, with 11 bases between them. DNA for the CDR3: TGTGCCAGTAGTGGGGCAGGGGACTCCTACGAGCAGTACTTC. It specifies CASSGAGDSYEQYF.

This chain uses TRBV3-1 (or the pseudogene TRBV3-2) with TRBJ2-7; 8 nucleotides line up with TRBD2. J was trimmed by 3 bases and V by 8 bases; bases with no gene match: 12. This CDR3 comprises 15 residues. Germline V lookup: CDR1 LGHDT, CDR2 YNNKEL (reference sequence). CDR3 in amino acids: CASLGRSGRFYEQYF. The CDR3 nucleotides read TGTGCCAGCTTGGGTAGGAGCGGGAGATTCTACGAGCAGTACTTC.

This chain connects TRBV5-4 to TRBJ2-3; TRBD2 aligns across 8 bases. Germline V gives CDR1 SGHNT, CDR2 YYREEE (reference sequence). This CDR3 contains 15 residues. J gave up 5 bases and V 3 bases, and 8 bases lay outside the gene matches. CDR3 amino acids: CASSSRAGARDTQYF. CDR3 coding DNA: TGTGCCAGCAGCTCCCGAGCGGGAGCCAGAGATACGCAGTATTTT.

The chain recombines TRBV20-1 with TRBJ1-2, with D possibly being TRBD1 (5 bases). The CDR3 consists of 10 residues. Trimming left V 6 bases short and J 8 bases short, with 10 bases between. Germline assignment: CDR1 DFQATT and CDR2 SNEGSKA (reference sequence). The CDR3 DNA reads TGCAGTGCGCAAAACAGGGGCTACACCTTC. It translates to CSAQNRGYTF.

V is TRBV2 and J is TRBJ1-1; D possibly corresponds to TRBD1 (6 bases). V was trimmed by 7 bases and J by 0 bases, leaving 12 bases between them. The germline CDR1 and CDR2 sequences are SNHLY and FYNNEI. This CDR3 is built from 14 residues. CDR3 in DNA: TGTGCCAGCACCCCGGACAGCCTGAACACTGAAGCTTTCTTT. It codes for CASTPDSLNTEAFF.